The sequence of this T cell receptor (beta chain) was determined in a study of T cell responses to AZD1222 COVID-19 vaccine (dated by TCRdb to the early 2020s). About the investigation overall: Because spike-specific TCR depth and breadth did not differ between the two schedules, AZD1222 recipients who got a second dose at roughly 4 weeks were pooled with those who got a second dose at roughly 12 weeks. TCR sequencing was performed for approximately 240 trial participants, of whom 200 to 210 were given two doses of AZD1222 and around 26 were given two doses of MenACWY control vaccine. Trial participants were enrolled into age subgroups of 18-55, 56-69 and 70-plus years, which contained about 150, 27 and 61 TCR-sequenced participants, respectively.

The time point label corresponds to: baseline before first vaccination. Vaccinee samples came from UK trials COV001 and COV002, including a single-blind randomized controlled phase 2/3 trial of AZD1222 (ChAdOx1 nCoV-19) in healthy adults. For TCRbeta chain sequencing, PBMC samples were collected from trial participants at day 0 and at day 28 after the second dose. V is pruned by 0 bases and J by 4 bases, leaving 8 bases of the junction without a gene match. Its CDR3 holds 18 amino acids, cysteine through phenylalanine. The retained sequence is limited to the CDR3, 54 bases, with the frame set at the first base. CDR1 is given as SGHRS and CDR2 as YFSETQ, both from the germline V gene. The CDR3 regions of human TCRbeta chains were subjected to immunosequencing. The study's own analysis went as follows. TCRs in the repertoires were matched against a reference library of SARS-CoV-2-specific TCRs that had been generated with the MIRA antigen-specificity platform. Breadth was defined as the fraction of unique TCRs that were SARS-CoV-2-associated, and depth was defined as the fraction of total T cells that were SARS-CoV-2-associated. Using the MIRA data, every spike-specific TCR was mapped to the spike region that the TCR reacted to and assigned to either a CD4 or a CD8 class. Log10-transformed breadth and depth values were compared by one-way ANOVA with Sidak's multiple comparisons tests. In TCRdb, the immuneACCESS table is reduced to in-frame sequences with V and J assigned. These tables do not hold every clone; where another copy was compared, an unresolved V gene accounts for under half, and the others remain unexplained. The DNA gave D and trimming, while V, J and clone size come from that table. The sample table shows about 88,000 clones, and 90% to 95% are seen once. Roughly 4.9% of the sample rests with the top ten.

Study-wide conclusions, independent of this receptor: Participants were mostly white British, with more females than males. The authors suggested clonal diversity may have been underestimated. Reportedly, almost half of the unique spike-specific TCRs recognized epitopes lying outside the regions that are mutated in the B.1.351 and B.1.1.7 variants. Conclusions about previously exposed vaccinees are limited because only six or seven AZD1222 recipients were SARS-CoV-2 seropositive at baseline. No day 14 peak-response samples were available, so repertoires were characterized only after the peak T cell response. A significant rise in spike-specific TCR breadth and depth was observed after two AZD1222 doses relative to day 0 and relative to MenACWY recipients. In the small 56-69-year group, the increase in depth fell short of significance, most likely because of low power. The vaccine-associated CD4 TCRs covered the entire spike protein, and the dominant responses fell in regions 160-218 and 743-854.

With regard to this clone: This clone's antigen is unknown. No much larger clonotype is one base removed from it; base qualities were not supplied.

The sequences come from peripheral blood, collected on day 0 of AZD1222 vaccination. The chain links TRBV5-1 with TRBJ2-1, with 12 bases in between that match TRBD2. This clonotype was sampled from an adult in good health. DNA sequence: TGCGCCAGCAGCTTGGTTTCTAGCGGGAGGGAACCATACAATGAGCAGTTCTTC. The resulting protein is CASSLVSSGREPYNEQFF.